This is a list of T cell receptor beta chains from one sample in a study of cytomegalovirus exposure and HLA in healthy donors. The table came from immunoSEQ multiplex PCR; TCRdb's copy has only in-frame clones and leaves some out. The sample lists over 150,000 clones, over 70% occurring once. The sequencing sample was made of PBMCs. The receptors stem from a man younger than 45 in good health and CMV-seronegative. CDR3s include the opening cysteine and the closing phenylalanine or tryptophan. The D gene is left open where the match is weak. Size is stated for part of the rows, as once, few or many counts, or as a class when the clone is expanded.

v_gene	d_gene	abundance	j_gene	CDR3aa	CDR3nt
TRBV14	TRBD2	NA	TRBJ2-1	CASSLAGGWNEQFF	TGTGCCAGCAGTCTAGCGGGAGGGTGGAATGAGCAGTTCTTC
TRBV5-4	TRBD2	NA	TRBJ2-2	CASSLGPAGGGGELFF	TGTGCCAGCAGCTTGGGTCCAGCGGGAGGAGGCGGGGAGCTGTTTTTT
TRBV11-1	NA	NA	TRBJ2-7	CASSPSVEWRYEQYF	TGTGCCAGCAGCCCCTCCGTAGAGTGGAGGTACGAGCAGTACTTC
TRBV6-5	TRBD2	NA	TRBJ2-1	CASSYARLAGGPGQFF	TGTGCCAGCAGTTACGCACGACTAGCGGGAGGGCCCGGGCAGTTCTTC
TRBV6-1	TRBD1	NA	TRBJ1-2	CASSKKGQTYGYTF	TGTGCCAGCAGCAAAAAGGGACAGACCTATGGCTACACCTTC
TRBV29-1	NA	NA	TRBJ1-4	CSALGGGNDEKLFF	TGCAGCGCTCTCGGGGGTGGGAACGACGAAAAACTGTTTTTT
TRBV2	NA	few	TRBJ2-7	CASSGGDYEQYF	TGTGCCAGCAGTGGGGGGGACTACGAGCAGTACTTC
TRBV5-1	NA	NA	TRBJ1-2	CASSLARDGYTF	TGCGCCAGCAGCTTGGCGAGGGATGGCTACACCTTC
TRBV13	NA	NA	TRBJ1-6	CASSSLEGNSPLHF	TGTGCCAGCAGCTCCCTGGAGGGGAATTCACCCCTCCACTTT
TRBV6-4	TRBD1	NA	TRBJ1-2	CASSDSRQGGYTF	TGTGCCAGCAGTGACTCTCGACAGGGGGGCTACACCTTC
TRBV25-1	TRBD2	NA	TRBJ2-7	CASRRGSSYEQYF	TGTGCCAGCAGGCGGGGGAGCTCCTACGAGCAGTACTTC
TRBV2	TRBD1	NA	TRBJ1-4	CASKPGQGATNEKLFF	TGTGCCAGCAAACCGGGACAGGGGGCGACTAATGAAAAACTGTTTTTT
TRBV28	TRBD2	NA	TRBJ2-7	CASSSPGLAGAYEQYF	TGTGCCAGCAGTTCCCCGGGACTAGCGGGGGCCTACGAGCAGTACTTC
TRBV5-6	TRBD1	NA	TRBJ1-5	CASRRQGTQPQHF	TGTGCCAGCAGACGACAGGGTACTCAGCCCCAGCATTTT
TRBV11-2	TRBD2	NA	TRBJ2-3	CASSLTRGAGVRDTQYF	TGTGCCAGCAGCCTCACTAGGGGAGCGGGAGTAAGGGATACGCAGTATTTT
TRBV19	NA	NA	TRBJ1-1	CASSALAGSGTAFF	TGTGCCAGTAGTGCACTTGCGGGGTCCGGGACAGCTTTCTTT
TRBV11-2	NA	NA	TRBJ1-2	CASSLGVTQGFYGYTF	TGTGCCAGCAGCCTTGGGGTTACCCAGGGGTTCTATGGCTACACCTTC
TRBV5-1	NA	once	TRBJ2-7	CASSLAGRGYEQYF	TGCGCCAGCAGCTTGGCGGGTAGGGGCTACGAGCAGTACTTC
TRBV11-2	NA	NA	TRBJ1-3	CASSLDRGSGNTIYF	TGTGCCAGCAGCTTAGACAGGGGATCTGGAAACACCATATATTTT
TRBV9	TRBD1	NA	TRBJ1-1	CASKRDRENTEAFF	TGTGCCAGCAAACGGGACAGGGAGAACACTGAAGCTTTCTTT
TRBV6-5	NA	NA	TRBJ1-3	CASSYRGVSGNTIYF	TGTGCCAGCAGTTACCGCGGGGTGTCTGGAAACACCATATATTTT
TRBV2	NA	NA	TRBJ1-4	CASRGDINEKLFF	TGTGCCAGCAGGGGGGACATTAATGAAAAACTGTTTTTT
TRBV6-1	NA	NA	TRBJ1-2	CASSEAGGLDGYTF	TGTGCCAGCAGTGAAGCGGGGGGTTTAGATGGCTACACCTTC
TRBV7-8	TRBD1	NA	TRBJ2-1	CASSLPRTGRLWNEQFF	TGTGCCAGCAGCTTACCGCGGACAGGGCGTTTGTGGAATGAGCAGTTCTTC
TRBV7-9	NA	NA	TRBJ1-2	CASSFGDNNGYTF	TGTGCCAGCAGCTTTGGGGACAACAATGGCTACACCTTC
TRBV30	NA	NA	TRBJ1-2	CAGRDRIGYGYTF	TGTGCCGGCAGAGACAGGATTGGCTATGGCTACACCTTC
TRBV10-1	TRBD2	NA	TRBJ2-3	CASIYKRGAYASTDTQYF	TGCGCCAGCATTTATAAGCGGGGGGCCTACGCTAGCACAGATACGCAGTATTTT
TRBV7-6	NA	NA	TRBJ2-7	CASSHSVEAAYEQYF	TGTGCCAGCAGCCATAGCGTCGAAGCTGCCTACGAGCAGTACTTC
TRBV7-3	NA	NA	TRBJ1-1	CASSLSGGRNTEAFF	TGTGCCAGCAGCTTAAGTGGAGGGCGAAACACTGAAGCTTTCTTT
TRBV5-1	TRBD1	NA	TRBJ2-2	CASSWDRGQNTGELFF	TGCGCCAGCTCTTGGGACAGGGGCCAGAACACCGGGGAGCTGTTTTTT
TRBV29-1	TRBD2	once	TRBJ2-7	CSVLSAGSSYEQYF	TGCAGCGTTTTGTCAGCGGGGAGCTCCTACGAGCAGTACTTC
TRBV2	TRBD1	few	TRBJ1-5	CASSPPLAGGYSNQPQHF	TGTGCCAGCTCCCCCCCCCTGGCAGGGGGATATAGCAATCAGCCCCAGCATTTT
TRBV19	NA	NA	TRBJ1-1	CASSRVNTEAFF	TGTGCCAGTAGTCGGGTGAACACTGAAGCTTTCTTT
TRBV7-8	TRBD1	NA	TRBJ1-2	CASSPTPGTGGPLVYGYTF	TGTGCCAGCAGCCCCACGCCCGGGACAGGGGGACCCTTAGTCTATGGCTACACCTTC
TRBV6-1	TRBD1	NA	TRBJ2-5	CASIWTGGKTQYF	TGTGCCAGCATTTGGACAGGGGGAAAGACCCAGTACTTC
TRBV7-2	TRBD1	NA	TRBJ2-1	CASSLGQGAYQYNEQFF	TGTGCCAGCAGCTTAGGGCAGGGGGCGTATCAGTACAATGAGCAGTTCTTC
TRBV5-6	TRBD2	NA	TRBJ2-1	CASSFGRNEQFF	TGTGCCAGCAGCTTCGGGAGGAATGAGCAGTTCTTC
TRBV6-5	TRBD1	NA	TRBJ1-5	CASSSGQSNQPQHF	TGTGCCAGCAGCTCGGGACAGTCTAATCAGCCCCAGCATTTT
TRBV5-1	NA	NA	TRBJ1-1	CASSLEVGDTEAFF	TGCGCCAGCAGCTTGGAGGTAGGGGACACTGAAGCTTTCTTT
TRBV27	TRBD1	NA	TRBJ1-6	CASSLRQGVWNSPLHF	TGTGCCAGCAGTTTACGTCAGGGGGTCTGGAATTCACCCCTCCACTTT
TRBV9	TRBD1	NA	TRBJ1-2	CASSGQRDRADYTF	TGTGCCAGCAGCGGCCAACGGGACAGGGCGGACTACACCTTC
TRBV9	NA	once	TRBJ2-5	CASSFQPGRGETQYF	TGTGCCAGCAGCTTCCAGCCCGGTAGGGGAGAGACCCAGTACTTC
TRBV28	NA	NA	TRBJ2-3	CASSVNRADTQYF	TGTGCCAGCAGTGTTAACAGGGCAGATACGCAGTATTTT
TRBV28	TRBD1	NA	TRBJ1-5	CASRRDRGNQPQHF	TGTGCCAGCAGACGGGACAGGGGAAATCAGCCCCAGCATTTT
TRBV6-6	NA	once	TRBJ1-1	CASSSSTGGGAFF	TGTGCCAGCAGTTCCTCGACAGGTGGCGGAGCTTTCTTT
TRBV9	NA	NA	TRBJ1-5	CASSPTRTGVNQPQHF	TGTGCCAGCAGCCCGACGCGGACCGGGGTCAATCAGCCCCAGCATTTT